This T cell receptor (beta chain) was captured by sequencing in a study of early T cells in non-severe SARS-CoV-2 infection. Study background: Unsorted whole blood bulk RNA was sequenced, with unpaired chains.

As for this clonotype: Its matching antigen is unknown.

Germline V CDR1 and CDR2: SGHNT, YYREEE (reference sequence). V shed 3 bases and J 4 bases; nucleotides not matched to a gene: 11. The CDR3 spans 16 residues. Study observations and caveats: The study's VDJdb matching favored anti-spike CD8 responses and missed private and CD4 specificities.

Researchers tagged individual cDNA molecules with unique molecular identifiers. Using its own MiXCR run on the 5' RACE reads, TCRdb lists one record per CDR3 protein. This table holds roughly 67,000 distinct CDR3 sequences, 12% found once. The sample consisted of whole blood. The chain combines TRBV5-4 with TRBJ2-5, with TRBD1 matching over 8 bases. This receptor was identified in an adult who was a healthcare worker with PCR-confirmed SARS-CoV-2 infection or an uninfected control (not recorded which). The CDR3 loop is CASSWMPGQVRETQYF. In nucleotides, the CDR3 is TGTGCCAGCAGCTGGATGCCGGGACAGGTGCGAGAGACCCAGTACTTC.